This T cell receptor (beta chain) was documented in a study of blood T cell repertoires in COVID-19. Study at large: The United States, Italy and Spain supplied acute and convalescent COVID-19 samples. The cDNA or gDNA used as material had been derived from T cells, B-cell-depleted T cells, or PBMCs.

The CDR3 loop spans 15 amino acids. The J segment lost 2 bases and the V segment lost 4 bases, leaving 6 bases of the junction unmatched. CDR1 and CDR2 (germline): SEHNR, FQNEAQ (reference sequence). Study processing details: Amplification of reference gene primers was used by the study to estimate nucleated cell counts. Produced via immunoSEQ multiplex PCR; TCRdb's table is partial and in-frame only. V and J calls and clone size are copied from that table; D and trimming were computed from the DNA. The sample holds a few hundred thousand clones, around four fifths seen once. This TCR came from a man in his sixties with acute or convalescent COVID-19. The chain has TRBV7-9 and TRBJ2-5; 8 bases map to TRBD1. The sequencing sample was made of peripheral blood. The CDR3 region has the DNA TGTGCCAGCAGCTCTCCGGACAGGGAACAAGAGACCCAGTACTTC. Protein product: CASSSPDREQETQYF.